These 27 T cell receptor beta chains were all obtained from the same sample, sequenced in a study of cytomegalovirus exposure and HLA in healthy donors. This table comes from immunoSEQ multiplex PCR, and its TCRdb copy is limited to in-frame clones, with some not included. The sample has over 150,000 clones, around 80% seen once. The sequenced sample consisted of PBMCs. All receptors derive from a woman in her 30s in good health and CMV-seropositive.

The V gene is TRBV27, the J gene TRBJ2-1, with 7 bases that match TRBD2. Germline trimming cut 8 bases from V and 0 bases from J; bases unmatched to any gene: 7. This CDR3 has 15 residues. Germline CDR1 reads MNHEY; CDR2 reads SMNVEV (reference sequence). The CDR3 loop reads CASSLAEISYNEQFF. CDR3 in DNA: TGTGCCAGCTCTCTAGCGGAAATCTCCTACAATGAGCAGTTCTTC.

This clone was recorded a few times. The chain joins TRBV5-1 to TRBJ1-2; TRBD1 matches 8 bases. Germline trimming cut 2 bases from V and 6 bases from J; bases unmatched to any gene: 6. Per germline, CDR1 SGHRS and CDR2 YFSETQ. The CDR3 runs 14 residues. CDR3 loop: CASSLVWGQDGYTF. CDR3 in DNA: TGCGCCAGCAGCTTAGTTTGGGGACAGGATGGCTACACCTTC. The whole variable domain, remainder taken from reference TRBV5-1 and TRBJ1-2, is KAGVTQTPRYLIKTRGQQVTLSCSPISGHRSVSWYQQTPGQGLQFLFEYFSETQRNKGNFPGRFSGRQFSNSRSEMNVSTLELGDSALYLCASSLVWGQDGYTFGSGTRLTVV.

The rearrangement uses TRBV2 and TRBJ2-2; 10 bases line up with TRBD2. CDR1 and CDR2 (germline): SNHLY, FYNNEI. CDR3 size: 16 residues. Losses at the gene ends were 5 bases for V and 8 bases for J; bases not matched to a gene: 11. The CDR3 region is CASSPRTSGTSGELFF. CDR3 coding DNA: TGTGCCAGCAGTCCGAGAACTAGCGGGACGTCGGGGGAGCTGTTTTTT.

The CDR3 sequence: CASSVVSGGELFF. The CDR3, as DNA: TGTGCCAGCAGCGTAGTATCAGGCGGGGAGCTGTTTTTT. The V gene is TRBV9, the J gene TRBJ2-2; D is uncertain. Per the germline V gene, CDR1 is SGDLS and CDR2 is YYNGEE. V was trimmed by 0 bases and J by 7 bases, leaving 7 bases between them. CDR3 length: 13 residues. Filled out from reference TRBV9 and TRBJ2-2, the complete variable domain reads DSGVTQTPKHLITATGQRVTLRCSPRSGDLSVYWYQQSLDQGLQFLIQYYNGEERAKGNILERFSAQQFPDLHSELNLSSLELGDSALYFCASSVVSGGELFFGEGSRLTVL.

The CDR3 nucleotides read TGTGCCAGCAGTGGAGACAGGGTCAAGGGAAACACCATATATTTT. Amino acid sequence: CASSGDRVKGNTIYF. The V call is TRBV2, the J call TRBJ1-3, with 7 bases identical to TRBD1. Germline CDR1 reads SNHLY; CDR2 reads FYNNEI. V lost 4 bases, J lost 4 bases, and 7 bases stayed unmatched. The CDR3 consists of 15 residues. Full variable domain (rest looked up from reference TRBV2 and TRBJ1-3): EPEVTQTPSHQVTQMGQEVILRCVPISNHLYFYWYRQILGQKVEFLVSFYNNEISEKSEIFDDQFSVERPDGSNFTLKIRSTKLEDSAMYFCASSGDRVKGNTIYFGEGSWLTVV.

The CDR3 DNA sequence: TGTGCCAGCAGCCGGCCTCTGACTTACGAGCAGTACTTC. Amino acid sequence: CASSRPLTYEQYF. This chain connects TRBV5-6 to TRBJ2-7; no definite D call. Trimming took 4 bases from V and 4 from J, leaving 12 bases between them. Germline CDR1 and CDR2: SGHDT and YYEEEE. The CDR3 has 13 residues.

The V call is TRBV6-1, the J call TRBJ2-7; TRBD1 aligns across 10 bases. Germline V CDR1 and CDR2: MNHNS, SASEGT. The CDR3 contains 14 residues. V dropped 8 bases and J dropped 7; count of bases not matched to a gene: 11. In DNA form, the CDR3 reads TGTGCCAGCTCCCGGGACAGGGGCGAGGGGGAGCAGTACTTC. Translated: CASSRDRGEGEQYF.

The chain has TRBV6-4 and TRBJ2-2; D may be TRBD2 (5 bases). The germline V gene encodes CDR1 MRHNA and CDR2 SNTAGT. There are 12 residues in the CDR3. Trimming shortened V by 6 bases and J by 4 bases, and 6 bases separated the two germline ends. CDR3 in amino acids: CASSEGTGELFF. CDR3 DNA: TGTGCCAGCAGCGAGGGCACCGGGGAGCTGTTTTTT.

The gene calls are TRBV5-1 and TRBJ1-1; 9 bases match TRBD1. Germline loops: CDR1 SGHRS, CDR2 YFSETQ. V was pared by 4 bases and J by 1 base, with 5 bases of the junction left unmatched. The CDR3 contains 15 residues. CDR3 region: CASSPRTGENTEAFF. CDR3 DNA: TGCGCCAGCAGCCCCCGGACAGGGGAGAACACTGAAGCTTTCTTT.

The chain's CDR3 is CASSEASRGTGELFF. CDR3 sequence (DNA): TGTGCCAGCAGTGAAGCGTCGCGGGGCACCGGGGAGCTGTTTTTT. The chain couples TRBV2 to TRBJ2-2, with a weak D call TRBD2 (6 bases). The CDR3 totals 15 residues. Trimming cost V 0 bases and J 4 bases, with 9 bases left between them. Germline values: CDR1 SNHLY, CDR2 FYNNEI.

The V and J genes are TRBV27 and TRBJ2-7; TRBD2 matches 8 bases. Losses at the gene ends were 0 bases for V and 5 bases for J; bases not matched to a gene: 9. The CDR3 covers 16 residues. Germline CDR1 MNHEY, CDR2 SMNVEV (reference sequence). CDR3 DNA: TGTGCCAGCAGTTTATCTCCGGCGGGAGGCGTCGACGAGCAGTACTTC. This codes for CASSLSPAGGVDEQYF.

The V call is TRBV11-2, the J call TRBJ2-7, with 8 bases fitting TRBD2. Trimming cost V 2 bases and J 0 bases; bases outside gene matches: 6. Germline V gene lookup returns CDR1 SGHAT and CDR2 FQNNGV. The length of the CDR3 is 16 residues. CDR3 nucleotides: TGTGCCAGCAGCTTAACGTCGGGAGGGAGCTCCTACGAGCAGTACTTC. It is translated as CASSLTSGGSSYEQYF. Looking up the rest from reference TRBV11-2 and TRBJ2-7 gives the full variable domain: EAGVAQSPRYKIIEKRQSVAFWCNPISGHATLYWYQQILGQGPKLLIQFQNNGVVDDSQLPKDRFSAERLKGVDSTLKIQPAKLEDSAVYLCASSLTSGGSSYEQYFGPGTRLTVT.

The CDR3 nucleotides are TGTGCCAGCAGCCTGCAGAACTCCTACGAGCAGTACTTC. Residues: CASSLQNSYEQYF. The chain carries TRBV11-1 and TRBJ2-7; no definite D call. The germline V and J ends were trimmed by 5 bases and 0 bases, with 8 bases remaining between them. CDR1 is SGHAT, CDR2 FQDESV, per germline (reference sequence). The CDR3 is 13 amino acids.

This clone was observed a handful of times. The rearrangement joins TRBV19 to TRBJ1-5; no definite D call. V lost 3 bases and J 7 bases, leaving 13 bases between the germline ends. Germline loops: CDR1 LNHDA, CDR2 SQIVND (reference sequence). CDR3 length: 14 residues. DNA for the CDR3: TGTGCCAGTAGTATGTACTGGGGAGGGCAGCCCCAGCATTTT. Its protein is CASSMYWGGQPQHF.

This clone showed up just once. V is TRBV19 and J is TRBJ1-1; D gene ambiguous. V lost 6 bases to trimming and J lost 1 base, with 9 bases between them. CDR1 and CDR2 (germline): LNHDA, SQIVND (reference sequence). This CDR3 region has 13 residues. The CDR3: CASRIQANTEAFF. CDR3 bases: TGTGCCAGTAGGATACAAGCGAACACTGAAGCTTTCTTT.

The V gene is TRBV10-3, the J gene TRBJ2-1; 9 nucleotides match TRBD1. The CDR3 length is 15 residues. Per the germline V gene, CDR1 is ENHRY and CDR2 is SYGVKD. V gave up 1 base and J gave up 8 bases; unmatched junction bases: 6. The CDR3 nucleotides read TGTGCCATCAGTGAGTTGAGGACAGGGGAGCATGAGCAGTTCTTC. It translates to CAISELRTGEHEQFF.

CDR3 sequence: CAISDPSGRKREVSEQYF. In DNA form, the CDR3 reads TGTGCCATCAGTGACCCATCGGGGAGAAAGCGGGAGGTTTCCGAGCAGTACTTC. This rearrangement joins TRBV10-3 to TRBJ2-7; TRBD2 agrees at 9 bases. J gave up 6 bases and V 3 bases, and 18 bases lay outside the gene matches. The germline V gene encodes CDR1 ENHRY and CDR2 SYGVKD. This CDR3 region has 18 residues.

The chain uses TRBV5-1 and TRBJ1-1; 10 positions match TRBD1. Germline lookup yields CDR1 SGHRS and CDR2 YFSETQ. With 5 bases clipped from V and 0 bases from J, the junction kept 10 bases outside the gene matches. This CDR3 spans 17 amino acids. CDR3 amino acids: CASRQGTGAPLNTEAFF. The CDR3 region has the DNA TGCGCCAGCAGACAAGGGACAGGGGCTCCCTTGAACACTGAAGCTTTCTTT.

V is TRBV19 and J is TRBJ1-5, with 7 bases aligning to TRBD1. Trimming cost V 5 bases and J 2 bases; bases outside gene matches: 9. In germline, CDR1 is LNHDA, CDR2 SQIVND (reference sequence). This CDR3 is built from 16 residues. As DNA, the CDR3 is TGTGCCAGTAGTCCGGACAGGACTTTCCGCAATCAGCCCCAGCATTTT. Translated, it gives CASSPDRTFRNQPQHF.

This chain uses TRBV19 with TRBJ2-7, with 11 nucleotides matching TRBD2. CDR1 is LNHDA and CDR2 is SQIVND in the germline V gene (reference sequence). CDR3 length equals 16 residues. The J segment lost 0 bases and the V segment lost 5 bases, leaving 6 bases of the junction unmatched. In DNA, the CDR3 is TGTGCCAGTAGTGAAGCAGGACTAGCGGGCTCCTACGAGCAGTACTTC. This sequence encodes CASSEAGLAGSYEQYF.

The sample holds one count of this clone. This chain connects TRBV6-5 to TRBJ1-2; 8 bases are shared with TRBD1. The V gene's germline CDR1 is MNHEY and CDR2 SVGAGI. V shed 5 bases and J 5 bases; nucleotides not matched to a gene: 7. The CDR3 runs to 14 residues. The DNA of the CDR3 is TGTGCCAGCAGTCTCCAACAGGGGGGGTATGGCTACACCTTC. It specifies CASSLQQGGYGYTF.

The V gene is TRBV7-9, the J gene TRBJ1-3, with D perhaps TRBD1 (5 bases). The CDR3 contains 13 residues. Deletions cut 5 bases from V and 3 bases from J, with 8 bases between. Germline loops: CDR1 SEHNR, CDR2 FQNEAQ (reference sequence). In nucleotides, the CDR3 is TGTGCCAGCAGCCTGGACATTGGAAACACCATATATTTT. Its translation is CASSLDIGNTIYF.

The chain couples TRBV28 to TRBJ2-3; D is possibly TRBD2 (5 bases). Trimming stripped 5 bases from V and 4 bases from J, with 13 bases between. The CDR3 is 14 residues long. Germline V CDR1 and CDR2: MDHEN, SYDVKM. In DNA, the CDR3 is TGTGCCAGCAGTCTGGGAGTTCCGGCAGATACGCAGTATTTT. Translated, it gives CASSLGVPADTQYF.

On this clone: A read error may account for a junction end that differs from germline. The rearrangement links TRBV10-3 to TRBJ2-7; 12 bases fit TRBD2. Germline V gives CDR1 ENHRY, CDR2 SYGVKD. This CDR3 region has 11 residues. CDR3 protein: CAISDWTSGMF. CDR3 in DNA: TGTGCCATCAGTGATTGGACTAGCGGGATGTTC.

The chain carries TRBV5-6 and TRBJ2-7, with D possibly TRBD1 on 6 matching bases. CDR1 is SGHDT and CDR2 is YYEEEE in the germline V gene. Trimming left V 1 base short and J 3 bases short, with 11 bases between. The CDR3 is 14 amino acids. CDR3 residues: CASSLYDRFYEQYF. CDR3 bases: TGTGCCAGCAGCTTGTACGACAGGTTCTACGAGCAGTACTTC.

This chain uses TRBV4-2 with TRBJ2-3; tentatively, D is TRBD2 (5 bases). V lost 2 bases to trimming and J lost 0 bases, with 12 bases between them. CDR1 is LGHNA and CDR2 is YNFKEQ in the germline V gene. The CDR3 sequence is 16 residues long. The CDR3 sequence: CASSQTLDFSTDTQYF. The CDR3 bases are TGTGCCAGCAGCCAAACACTGGACTTTAGCACAGATACGCAGTATTTT.

The gene calls are TRBV6-1 and TRBJ1-5; 7 bases agree with TRBD1. The CDR3 covers 15 residues. The germline V gene has CDR1 MNHNS and CDR2 SASEGT. Trimming took 4 bases from V and 2 from J; bases not matched to a gene: 5. In DNA, the CDR3 is TGTGCCAGCAGTGCTAACAGGGGTGGCAATCAGCCCCAGCATTTT. Translation: CASSANRGGNQPQHF.